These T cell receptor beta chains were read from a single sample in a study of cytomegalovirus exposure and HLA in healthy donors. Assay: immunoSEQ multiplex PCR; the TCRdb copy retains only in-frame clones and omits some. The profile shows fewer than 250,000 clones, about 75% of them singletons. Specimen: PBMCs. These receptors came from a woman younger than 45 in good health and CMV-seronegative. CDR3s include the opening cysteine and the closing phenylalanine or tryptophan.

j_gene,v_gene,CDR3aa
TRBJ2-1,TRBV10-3,CAISAAIEGSYNEQFF
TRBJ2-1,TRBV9,CASSPRYNEQFF
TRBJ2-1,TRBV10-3,CAISATGGRNEQFF
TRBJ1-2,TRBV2,CASTGAWGYTF
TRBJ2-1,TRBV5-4,CASSLPSGSSYNEQFF
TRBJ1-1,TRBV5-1,CASSFGGASTEAFF
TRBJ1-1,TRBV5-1,CASSVNDRETEAFF
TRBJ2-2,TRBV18,CASSQRQVGGTGELFF
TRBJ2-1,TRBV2,CASKRRTSGGLAYNEQFF
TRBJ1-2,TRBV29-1,CSVEAPQPGNYGYTF
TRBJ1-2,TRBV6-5,CASLAGGGKGYTF
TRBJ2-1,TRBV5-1,CASSSKPGTGSGNEQFF
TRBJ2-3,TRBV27,CASSPLDPQGTQYF
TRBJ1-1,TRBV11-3,CASSFSRSTEAFF
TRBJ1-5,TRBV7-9,CASSLGGDSNQPQHF
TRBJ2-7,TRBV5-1,CASSLALGSSYEQYF
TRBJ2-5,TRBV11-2,CASSGSSGVKETQYF
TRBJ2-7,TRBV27,CASRRITGTDYEQYF
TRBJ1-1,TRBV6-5,CASSNYFSRTEAFF
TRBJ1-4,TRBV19,CASSIGGGGSEKLFF
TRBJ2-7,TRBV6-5,CASSYREGNYEQYF
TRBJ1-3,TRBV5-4,CASSSLAGNTIYF
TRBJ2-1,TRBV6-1,CASVSGTSGNNEQFF
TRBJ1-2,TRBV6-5,CASTFPPGSYGYTF
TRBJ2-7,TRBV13,CASSSRTSGIYEQYF
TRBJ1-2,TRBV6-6,CASSTSGGADTF
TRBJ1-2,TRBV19,CDRGGGPISHNYGYTF
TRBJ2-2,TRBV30,CAWRLLAPNTGELFF
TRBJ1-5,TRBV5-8,CASSSGTGFPQPQHF
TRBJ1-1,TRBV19,CASSILGGVTEAFF
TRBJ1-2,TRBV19,CASSMSGGYTF
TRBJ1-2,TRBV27,CASSIGGTGGPFNYGYTF
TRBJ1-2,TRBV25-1,CASSEMGQGSKGNYGYTF
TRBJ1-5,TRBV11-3,CASSLTGRDNNQPQHF
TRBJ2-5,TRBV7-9,CSSSPESSMKVSQTQYF
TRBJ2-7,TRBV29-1,CSVMTASYEQYF
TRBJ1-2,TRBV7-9,CASSWTGGADGYTF
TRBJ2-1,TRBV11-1,CASMPAGPRGGASLNEQFF
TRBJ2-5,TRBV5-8,CASSLGLAGSETQYF
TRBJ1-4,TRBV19,CASSLGTANEKLFF
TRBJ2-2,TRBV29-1,CSVEDPLAGTNTGELFF
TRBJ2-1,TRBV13,CASSSGGAPYNEQFF
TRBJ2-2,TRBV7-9,CASSFTSGQSTGELFF
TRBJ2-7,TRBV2,CAIPGTGVKGSLEGGSYEQYF
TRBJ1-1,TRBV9,CASSARDRSEAFF
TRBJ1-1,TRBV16,CASSHHLPPGQGNTEAFF
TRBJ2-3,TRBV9,CASNGGQDTDTQYF
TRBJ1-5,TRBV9,CASSVGLGDSNQPQHF
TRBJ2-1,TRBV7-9,CASSLGAGNNEQFF
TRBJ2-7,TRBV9,CASSVNVANNEQYF
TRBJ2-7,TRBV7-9,CSSSLAGSGGLGEQYF
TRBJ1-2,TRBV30,CAWSGGPRYGYTF
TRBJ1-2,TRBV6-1,CASSDLPGQGRYGYTF
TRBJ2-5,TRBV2,CASTFHRGQETQYF
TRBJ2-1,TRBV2,CASNGGFSYNEQFF
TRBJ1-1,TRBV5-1,CASSLELENTEAFF
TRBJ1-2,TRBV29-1,CSVAPGQGYGYTF